This TCR beta chain was documented in a study of cytomegalovirus exposure and HLA in healthy donors. General observations from the study: According to reports, the classifier identified cytomegalovirus status with high specificity and sensitivity. When analyzed later, the rates of TCR association showed variation by HLA locus, with DRB1 the most and HLA-C the fewest.

On this clone itself: Its matching antigen is unknown.

CDR3 size: 16 residues. The junction had 5 bases not matched to a gene; V was cut back by 4 bases and J by 2 bases. Germline CDR1 SGHRS, CDR2 YFSETQ. Use of 60 Vbeta and 13 Jbeta primers characterized the PCR. The assay was immunoSEQ multiplex PCR, and TCRdb's table has in-frame clones only and misses some. Of about 170,000 clones in the sample, 75% to 85% were seen once. The chain joins TRBV5-1 to TRBJ2-3, with TRBD2 matching over 12 bases. Sequencing was done on a sample of PBMCs. This clonotype originated in a woman aged 50 to 60 in good health and CMV-seronegative. The CDR3 spells CASSPGTSGHTDTQYF. In nucleotides, the CDR3 is TGCGCCAGCAGCCCGGGGACTAGCGGGCACACAGATACGCAGTATTTT.